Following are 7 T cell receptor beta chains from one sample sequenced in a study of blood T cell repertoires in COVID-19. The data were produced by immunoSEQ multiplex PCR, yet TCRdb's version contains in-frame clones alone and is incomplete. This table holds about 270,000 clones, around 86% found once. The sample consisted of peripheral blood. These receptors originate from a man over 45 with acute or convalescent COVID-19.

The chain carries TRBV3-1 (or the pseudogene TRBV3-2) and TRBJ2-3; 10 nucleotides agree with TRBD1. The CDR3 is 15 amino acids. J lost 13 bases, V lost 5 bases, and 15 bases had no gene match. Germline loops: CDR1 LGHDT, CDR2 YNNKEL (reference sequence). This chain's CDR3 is CASSYKTGTGARKYF. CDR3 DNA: TGTGCCAGCAGCTACAAAACCGGGACAGGGGCCCGAAAGTATTTT.

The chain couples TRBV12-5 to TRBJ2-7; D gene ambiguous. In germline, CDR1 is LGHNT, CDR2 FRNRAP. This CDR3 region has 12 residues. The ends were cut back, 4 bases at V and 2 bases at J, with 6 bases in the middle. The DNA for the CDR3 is TGTGCTAGTGGTTACAGCACCTACGAGCAGTACTTC. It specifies CASGYSTYEQYF.

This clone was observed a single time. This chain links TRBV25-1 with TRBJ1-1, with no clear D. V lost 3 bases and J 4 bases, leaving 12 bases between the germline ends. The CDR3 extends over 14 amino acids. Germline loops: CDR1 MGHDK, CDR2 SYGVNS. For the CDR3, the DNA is TGTGCCAGCAGTGAGCGTAACAGACCCACTGAAGCTTTCTTT. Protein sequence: CASSERNRPTEAFF.

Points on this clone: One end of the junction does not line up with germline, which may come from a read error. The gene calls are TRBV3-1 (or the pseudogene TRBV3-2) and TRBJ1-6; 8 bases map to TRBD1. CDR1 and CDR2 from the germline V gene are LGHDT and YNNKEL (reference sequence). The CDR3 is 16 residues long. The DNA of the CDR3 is TGTGCCAGCAGCCAAGATCGGGGGACAGGAGGCTCACGCCTCCACTTT. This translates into CASSQDRGTGGSRLHF.

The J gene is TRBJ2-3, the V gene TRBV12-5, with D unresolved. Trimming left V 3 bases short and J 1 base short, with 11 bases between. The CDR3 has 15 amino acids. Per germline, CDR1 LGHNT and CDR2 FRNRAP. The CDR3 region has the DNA TGTGCTAGTGGTTTAACTACTCGCGGCACAGATACGCAGTATTTT. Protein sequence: CASGLTTRGTDTQYF.

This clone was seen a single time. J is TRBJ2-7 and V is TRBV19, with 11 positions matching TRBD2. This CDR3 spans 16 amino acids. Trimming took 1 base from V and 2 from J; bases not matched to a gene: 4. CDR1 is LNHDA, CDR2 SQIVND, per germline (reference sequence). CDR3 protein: CASSIGSLAGAYEQYF. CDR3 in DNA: TGTGCCAGTAGTATAGGGTCACTAGCGGGGGCCTACGAGCAGTACTTC. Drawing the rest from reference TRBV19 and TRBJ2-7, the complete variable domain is DGGITQSPKYLFRKEGQNVTLSCEQNLNHDAMYWYRQDPGQGLRLIYYSQIVNDFQKGDIAEGYSVSREKKESFPLTVTSAQKNPTAFYLCASSIGSLAGAYEQYFGPGTRLTVT.

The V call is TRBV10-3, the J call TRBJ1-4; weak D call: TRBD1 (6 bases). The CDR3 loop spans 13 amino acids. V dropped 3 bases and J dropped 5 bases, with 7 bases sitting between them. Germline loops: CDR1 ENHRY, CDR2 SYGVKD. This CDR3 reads CAISEGGNEKLFF. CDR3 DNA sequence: TGTGCCATCAGTGAAGGGGGAAATGAAAAACTGTTTTTT.